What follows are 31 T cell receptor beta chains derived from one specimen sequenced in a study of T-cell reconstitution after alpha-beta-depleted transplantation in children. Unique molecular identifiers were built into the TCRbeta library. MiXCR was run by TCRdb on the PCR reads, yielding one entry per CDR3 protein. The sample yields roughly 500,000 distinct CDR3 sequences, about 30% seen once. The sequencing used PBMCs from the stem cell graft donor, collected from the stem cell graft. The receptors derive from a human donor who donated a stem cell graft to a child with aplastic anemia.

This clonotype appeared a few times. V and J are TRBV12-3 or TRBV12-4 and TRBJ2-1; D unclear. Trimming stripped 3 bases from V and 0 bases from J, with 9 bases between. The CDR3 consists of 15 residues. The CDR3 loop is CASSFRLDSYNEQFF. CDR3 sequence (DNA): TGTGCCAGCAGTTTCAGGCTGGACTCCTACAATGAGCAGTTCTTC.

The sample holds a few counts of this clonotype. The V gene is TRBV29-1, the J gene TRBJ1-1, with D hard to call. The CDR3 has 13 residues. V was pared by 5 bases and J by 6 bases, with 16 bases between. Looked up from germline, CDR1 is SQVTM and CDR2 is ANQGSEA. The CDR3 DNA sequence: TGCAGCGTTTTGCTGGGCGGCCTCGCTGAAGCTTTCTTT. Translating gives CSVLLGGLAEAFF. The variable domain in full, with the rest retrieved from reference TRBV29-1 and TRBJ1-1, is SAVISQKPSRDICQRGTSLTIQCQVDSQVTMMFWYRQQPGQSLTLIATANQGSEATYESGFVIDKFPISRPNLTFSTLTVSNMSPEDSSIYLCSVLLGGLAEAFFGQGTRLTVV.

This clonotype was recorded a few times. The CDR3 DNA sequence: TGTGCCAGCTCACCCTTAGGGCAGAACACTGAAGCTTTCTTT. This encodes CASSPLGQNTEAFF. The J gene is TRBJ1-1, the V gene TRBV18; D not resolved. Between the trimmed V and J ends, which lost 3 bases and 1 base, there was a span of 9 bases. Per the germline V gene, CDR1 is KGHSH and CDR2 is LQKENI. The length of the CDR3 is 14 residues. Supplemented by reference TRBV18 and TRBJ1-1, the full variable domain reads NAGVMQNPRHLVRRRGQEARLRCSPMKGHSHVYWYRQLPEEGLKFMVYLQKENIIDESGMPKERFSAEFPKEGPSILRIQQVVRGDSAAYFCASSPLGQNTEAFFGQGTRLTVV.

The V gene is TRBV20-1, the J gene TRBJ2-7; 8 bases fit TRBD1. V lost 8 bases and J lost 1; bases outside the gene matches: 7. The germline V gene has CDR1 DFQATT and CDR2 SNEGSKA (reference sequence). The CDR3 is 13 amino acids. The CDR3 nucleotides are TGCAGTACTCAGGGGGCTATGTCCTACGAGCAGTACTTC. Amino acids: CSTQGAMSYEQYF.

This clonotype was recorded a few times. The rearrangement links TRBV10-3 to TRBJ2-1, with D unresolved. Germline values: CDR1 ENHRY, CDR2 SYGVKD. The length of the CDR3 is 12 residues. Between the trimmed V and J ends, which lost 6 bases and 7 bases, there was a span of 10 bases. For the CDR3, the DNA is TGTGCCATCAGCGGAATGGGAAATGAGCAGTTCTTC. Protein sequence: CAISGMGNEQFF.

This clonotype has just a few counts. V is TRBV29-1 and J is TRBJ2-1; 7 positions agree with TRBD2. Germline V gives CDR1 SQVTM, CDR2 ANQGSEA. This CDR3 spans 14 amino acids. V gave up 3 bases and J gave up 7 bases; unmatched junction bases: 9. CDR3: CSVDTSAGGNEQFF. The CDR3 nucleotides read TGCAGCGTTGATACTAGCGCCGGCGGGAATGAGCAGTTCTTC.

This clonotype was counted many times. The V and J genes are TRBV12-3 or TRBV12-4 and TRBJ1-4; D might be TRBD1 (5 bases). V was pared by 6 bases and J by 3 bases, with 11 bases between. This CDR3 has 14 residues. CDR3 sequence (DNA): TGTGCCAGCAGGGTCAGGGAATCTAATGAAAAACTGTTTTTT. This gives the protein CASRVRESNEKLFF.

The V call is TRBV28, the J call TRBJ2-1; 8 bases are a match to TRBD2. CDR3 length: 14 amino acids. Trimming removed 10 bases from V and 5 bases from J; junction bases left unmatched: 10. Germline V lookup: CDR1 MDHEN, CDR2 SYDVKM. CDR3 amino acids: CATSSGSWNNEQFF. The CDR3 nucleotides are TGTGCCACCTCCAGCGGGAGTTGGAACAATGAGCAGTTCTTC.

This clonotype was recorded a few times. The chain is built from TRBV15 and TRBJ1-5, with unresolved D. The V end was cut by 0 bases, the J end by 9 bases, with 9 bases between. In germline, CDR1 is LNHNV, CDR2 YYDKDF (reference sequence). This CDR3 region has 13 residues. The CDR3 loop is CATSRDEHRPQHF. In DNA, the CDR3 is TGTGCCACCAGCAGAGATGAGCATCGGCCCCAGCATTTT.

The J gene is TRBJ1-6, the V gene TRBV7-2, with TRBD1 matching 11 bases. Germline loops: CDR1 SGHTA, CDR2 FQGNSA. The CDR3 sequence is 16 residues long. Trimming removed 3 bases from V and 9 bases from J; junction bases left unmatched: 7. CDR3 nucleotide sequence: TGTGCCAGCAGCTTGGCCGGACAGGGGGCGGGTTCACCCCTCCACTTT. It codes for CASSLAGQGAGSPLHF.

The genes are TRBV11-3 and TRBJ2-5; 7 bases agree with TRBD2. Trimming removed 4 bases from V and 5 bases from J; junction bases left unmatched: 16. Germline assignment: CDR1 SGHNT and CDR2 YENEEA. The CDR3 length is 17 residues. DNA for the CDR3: TGTGCCAGCAGCTGTGTGGAAGGCGCGGGAGTGGAGGAGACCCAGTACTTC. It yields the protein CASSCVEGAGVEETQYF.

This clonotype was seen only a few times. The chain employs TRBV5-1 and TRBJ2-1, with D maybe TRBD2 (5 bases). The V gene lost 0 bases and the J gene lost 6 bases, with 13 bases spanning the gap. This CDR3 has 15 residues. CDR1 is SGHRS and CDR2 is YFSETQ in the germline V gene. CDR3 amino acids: CASSLEARGGNEQFF. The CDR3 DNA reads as TGCGCCAGCAGCTTGGAGGCTAGAGGAGGCAATGAGCAGTTCTTC.

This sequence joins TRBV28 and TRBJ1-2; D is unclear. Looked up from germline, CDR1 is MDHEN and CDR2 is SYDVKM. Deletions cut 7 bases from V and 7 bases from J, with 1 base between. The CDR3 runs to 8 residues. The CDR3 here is CASTGYTF. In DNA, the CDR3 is TGTGCCAGCACTGGCTACACCTTC.

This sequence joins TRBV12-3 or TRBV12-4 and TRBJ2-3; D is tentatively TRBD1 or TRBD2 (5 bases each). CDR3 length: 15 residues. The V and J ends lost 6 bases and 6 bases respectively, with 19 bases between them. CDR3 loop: CASRTRDPRGDTQYF. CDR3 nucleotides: TGTGCCAGCAGGACCCGGGACCCCCGAGGGGATACGCAGTATTTT.

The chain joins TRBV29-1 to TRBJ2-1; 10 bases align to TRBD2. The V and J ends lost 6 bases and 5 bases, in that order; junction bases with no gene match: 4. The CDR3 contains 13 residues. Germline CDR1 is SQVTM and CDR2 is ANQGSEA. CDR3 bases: TGCAGCGTATGGACTAGCGGCCACAATGAGCAGTTCTTC. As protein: CSVWTSGHNEQFF.

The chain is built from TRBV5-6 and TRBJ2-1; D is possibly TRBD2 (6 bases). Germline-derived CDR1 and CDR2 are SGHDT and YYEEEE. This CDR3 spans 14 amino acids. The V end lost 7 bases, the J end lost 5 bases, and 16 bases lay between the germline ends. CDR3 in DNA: TGTGCCAGCGGCGGAGGGCGAAATAACAATGAGCAGTTCTTC. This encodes CASGGGRNNNEQFF. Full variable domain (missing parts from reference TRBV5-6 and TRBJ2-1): DAGVTQSPTHLIKTRGQQVTLRCSPKSGHDTVSWYQQALGQGPQFIFQYYEEEERQRGNFPDRFSGHQFPNYSSELNVNALLLGDSALYLCASGGGRNNNEQFFGPGTRLTVL.

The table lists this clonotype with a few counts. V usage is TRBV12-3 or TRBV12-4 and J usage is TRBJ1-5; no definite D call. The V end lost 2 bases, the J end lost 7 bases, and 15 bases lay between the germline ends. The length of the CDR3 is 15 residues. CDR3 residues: CASSLSGVPEQPQHF. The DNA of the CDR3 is TGTGCCAGCAGTTTATCCGGGGTTCCGGAGCAGCCCCAGCATTTT.

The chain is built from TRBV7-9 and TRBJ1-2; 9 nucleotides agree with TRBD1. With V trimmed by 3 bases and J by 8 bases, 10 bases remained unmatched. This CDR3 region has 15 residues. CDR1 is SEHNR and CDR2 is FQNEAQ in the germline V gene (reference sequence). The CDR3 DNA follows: TGTGCCAGCAGCTTTCCGACACAGGGGGCTCTGGGCTACACCTTC. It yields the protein CASSFPTQGALGYTF.

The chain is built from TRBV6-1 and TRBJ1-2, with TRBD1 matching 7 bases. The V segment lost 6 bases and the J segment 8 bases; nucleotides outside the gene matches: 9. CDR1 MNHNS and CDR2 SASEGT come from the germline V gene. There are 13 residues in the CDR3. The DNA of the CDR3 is TGTGCCAGCAGCCCCGACAGGGCAGAGGGCTACACCTTC. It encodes CASSPDRAEGYTF.

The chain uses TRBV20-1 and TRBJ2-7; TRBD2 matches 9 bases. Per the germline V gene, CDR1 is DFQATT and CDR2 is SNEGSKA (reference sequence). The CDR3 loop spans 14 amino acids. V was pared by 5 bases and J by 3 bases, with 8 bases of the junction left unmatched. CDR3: CSAEVAGVDYEQYF. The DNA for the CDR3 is TGCAGTGCTGAGGTAGCGGGAGTCGACTACGAGCAGTACTTC.

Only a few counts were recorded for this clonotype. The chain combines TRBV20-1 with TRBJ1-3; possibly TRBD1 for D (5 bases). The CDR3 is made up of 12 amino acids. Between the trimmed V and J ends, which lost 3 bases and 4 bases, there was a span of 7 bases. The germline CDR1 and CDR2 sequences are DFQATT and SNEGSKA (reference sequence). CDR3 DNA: TGCAGTGCTAGTTGGGACGGAAACACCATATATTTT. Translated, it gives CSASWDGNTIYF.

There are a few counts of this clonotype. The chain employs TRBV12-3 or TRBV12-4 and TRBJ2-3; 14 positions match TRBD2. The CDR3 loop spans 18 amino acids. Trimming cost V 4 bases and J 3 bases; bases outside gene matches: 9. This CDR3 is CASSSAGLAGGWTDTQYF. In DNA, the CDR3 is TGTGCCAGCAGTTCAGCAGGACTAGCGGGAGGATGGACAGATACGCAGTATTTT.

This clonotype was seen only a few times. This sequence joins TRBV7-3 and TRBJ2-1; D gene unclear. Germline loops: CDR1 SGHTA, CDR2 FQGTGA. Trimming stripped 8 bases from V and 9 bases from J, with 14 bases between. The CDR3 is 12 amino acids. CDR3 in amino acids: CASSGGTGEQFF. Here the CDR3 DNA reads TGTGCCAGCTCGGGCGGTACCGGTGAGCAGTTCTTC. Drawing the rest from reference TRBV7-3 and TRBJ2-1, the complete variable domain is GAGVSQTPSNKVTEKGKYVELRCDPISGHTALYWYRQSLGQGPEFLIYFQGTGAADDSGLPNDRFFAVRPEGSVSTLKIQRTERGDSAVYLCASSGGTGEQFFGPGTRLTVL.

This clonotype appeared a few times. The CDR3 region has the DNA TGTGCCAGCAGTTCGATAGAGGACAGGGGGCACAATGAGCAGTTCTTC. This encodes CASSSIEDRGHNEQFF. This chain joins TRBV28 and TRBJ2-1, with 11 bases lining up with TRBD1. This CDR3 spans 16 amino acids. Germline V gives CDR1 MDHEN, CDR2 SYDVKM. Unmatched junction bases numbered 7, after V lost 4 bases and J lost 5 bases.

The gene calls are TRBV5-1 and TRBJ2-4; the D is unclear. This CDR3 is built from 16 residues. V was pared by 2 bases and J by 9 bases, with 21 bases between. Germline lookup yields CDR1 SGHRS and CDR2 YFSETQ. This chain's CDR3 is CASSLQLTVGTGIQYF. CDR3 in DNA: TGCGCCAGCAGCTTACAATTAACTGTCGGCACGGGCATTCAGTACTTC.

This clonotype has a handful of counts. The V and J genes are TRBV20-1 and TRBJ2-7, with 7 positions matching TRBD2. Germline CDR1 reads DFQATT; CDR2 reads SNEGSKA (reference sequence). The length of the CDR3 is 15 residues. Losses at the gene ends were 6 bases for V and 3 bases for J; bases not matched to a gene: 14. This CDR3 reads CSAKEVGLADYEQYF. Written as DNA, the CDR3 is TGCAGTGCCAAGGAGGTGGGTCTAGCGGACTACGAGCAGTACTTC.

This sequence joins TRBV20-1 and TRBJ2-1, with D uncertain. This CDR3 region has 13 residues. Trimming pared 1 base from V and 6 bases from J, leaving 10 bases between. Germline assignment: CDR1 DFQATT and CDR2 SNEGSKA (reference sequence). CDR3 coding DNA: TGCAGTGCTAGAGTGGGATACAGCAATGAGCAGTTCTTC. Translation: CSARVGYSNEQFF.

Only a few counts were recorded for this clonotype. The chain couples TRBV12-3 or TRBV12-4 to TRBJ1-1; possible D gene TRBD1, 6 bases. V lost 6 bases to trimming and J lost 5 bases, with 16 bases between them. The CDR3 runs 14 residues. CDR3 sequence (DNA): TGTGCCAGCAGCAAAAGGGGGGAGCTGACTGAAGCTTTCTTT. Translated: CASSKRGELTEAFF.

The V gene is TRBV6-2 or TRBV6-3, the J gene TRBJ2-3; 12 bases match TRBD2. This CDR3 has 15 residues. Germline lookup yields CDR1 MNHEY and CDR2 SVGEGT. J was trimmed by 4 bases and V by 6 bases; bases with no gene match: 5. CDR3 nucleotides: TGTGCCAGCAGGACGACTAGCGGGAGCGCAGATACGCAGTATTTT. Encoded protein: CASRTTSGSADTQYF.

CDR3 region: CASSFNRANIQYF. The CDR3 DNA is TGTGCCAGCAGTTTTAACAGGGCAAACATTCAGTACTTC. The V call is TRBV12-3 or TRBV12-4, the J call TRBJ2-4, with a weak D call TRBD1 (6 bases). There are 13 residues in the CDR3. V gave up 3 bases and J gave up 6 bases, with 9 bases separating them.

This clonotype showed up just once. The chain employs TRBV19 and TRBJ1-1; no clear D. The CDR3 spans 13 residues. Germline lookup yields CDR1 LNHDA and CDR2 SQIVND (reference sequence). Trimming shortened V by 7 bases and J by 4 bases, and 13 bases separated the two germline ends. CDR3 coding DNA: TGTGCCAGTACACCCCGCAGATTCACTGAAGCTTTCTTT. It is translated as CASTPRRFTEAFF.